This T cell receptor (beta chain) was identified in a study of Tregs in tolerant kidney transplant recipients. Related graft donors supplied nonmyeloablative bone marrow transplants, and mixed chimerism was transient. Produced via immunoSEQ multiplex PCR; TCRdb's table is partial and in-frame only. Among about 81,000 clones listed, 91% were seen once. This clone was counted once. CDR3 length: 12 residues. Trimming pared 6 bases from V and 3 bases from J, leaving 8 bases between. Germline CDR1 is SGHNT and CDR2 is YENEEA. The receptor was derived from a human patient who received a combined kidney and bone marrow transplant. The T cells may partly be graft donor cells. The V call is TRBV11-3, the J call TRBJ2-5; D call uncertain. The specimen comprised CD4+ T cells from blood (PBMCs), sampled 24 months after the transplant. CDR3 in DNA: TGTGCCAGCAGGAGAACCGAAGAGACCCAGTACTTC. This sequence encodes CASRRTEETQYF.